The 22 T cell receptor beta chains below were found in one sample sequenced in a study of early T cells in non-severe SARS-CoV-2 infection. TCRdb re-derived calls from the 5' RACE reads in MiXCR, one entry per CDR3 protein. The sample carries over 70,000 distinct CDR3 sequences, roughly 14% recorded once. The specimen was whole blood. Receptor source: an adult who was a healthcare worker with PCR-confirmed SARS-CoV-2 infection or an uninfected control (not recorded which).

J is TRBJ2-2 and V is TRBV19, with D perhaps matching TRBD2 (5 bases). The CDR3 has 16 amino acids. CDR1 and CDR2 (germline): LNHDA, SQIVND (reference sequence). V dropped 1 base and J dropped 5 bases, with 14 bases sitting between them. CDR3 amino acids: CASSIGFGSGTGELFF. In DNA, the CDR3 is TGTGCCAGTAGTATAGGGTTCGGAAGCGGAACCGGGGAGCTGTTTTTT.

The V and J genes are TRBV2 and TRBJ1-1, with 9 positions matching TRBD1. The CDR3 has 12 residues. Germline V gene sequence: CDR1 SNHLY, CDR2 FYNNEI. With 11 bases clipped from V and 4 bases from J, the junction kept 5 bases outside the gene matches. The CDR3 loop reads CAGQQGATEAFF. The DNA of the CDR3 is TGTGCCGGACAACAGGGGGCCACTGAAGCTTTCTTT.

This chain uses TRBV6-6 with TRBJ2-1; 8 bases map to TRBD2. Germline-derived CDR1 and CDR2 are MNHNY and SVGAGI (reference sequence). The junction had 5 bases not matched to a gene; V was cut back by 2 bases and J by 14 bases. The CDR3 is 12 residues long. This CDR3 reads CASSYEWREEFF. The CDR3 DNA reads TGTGCCAGCAGTTACGAGTGGCGGGAGGAGTTCTTC.

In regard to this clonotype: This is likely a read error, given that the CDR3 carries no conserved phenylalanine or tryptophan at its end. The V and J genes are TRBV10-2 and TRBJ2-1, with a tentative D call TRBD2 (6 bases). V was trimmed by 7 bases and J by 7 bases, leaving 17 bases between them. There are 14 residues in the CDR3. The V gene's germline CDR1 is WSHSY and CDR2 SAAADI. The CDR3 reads CASTMDPGGNEQFS. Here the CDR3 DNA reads TGCGCCAGCACCATGGACCCCGGGGGAAATGAGCAGTTCTCC.

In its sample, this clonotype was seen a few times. CDR3 nucleotide sequence: TGTGCCAGTAGTATGCAGGACAGATCCACCTACGAGCAGTACTTC. Encoded protein: CASSMQDRSTYEQYF. The chain recombines TRBV19 with TRBJ2-7; D may be TRBD1 (6 bases). CDR1 LNHDA and CDR2 SQIVND come from the germline V gene (reference sequence). V was clipped by 3 bases and J by 2 bases, with 14 bases between them. This CDR3 comprises 15 residues.

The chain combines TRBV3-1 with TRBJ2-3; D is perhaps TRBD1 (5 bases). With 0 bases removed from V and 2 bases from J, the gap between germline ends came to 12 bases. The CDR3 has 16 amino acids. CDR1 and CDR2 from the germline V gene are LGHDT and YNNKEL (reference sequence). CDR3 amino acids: CASSQDTAGNTDTQYF. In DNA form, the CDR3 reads TGTGCCAGCAGCCAAGATACGGCAGGGAACACAGATACGCAGTATTTT.

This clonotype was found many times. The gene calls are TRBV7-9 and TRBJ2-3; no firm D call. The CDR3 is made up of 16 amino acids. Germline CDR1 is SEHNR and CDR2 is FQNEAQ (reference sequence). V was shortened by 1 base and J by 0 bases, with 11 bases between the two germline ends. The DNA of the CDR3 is TGTGCCAGCAGCTTAGGAGGTGGGCCTAGCACAGATACGCAGTATTTT. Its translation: CASSLGGGPSTDTQYF.

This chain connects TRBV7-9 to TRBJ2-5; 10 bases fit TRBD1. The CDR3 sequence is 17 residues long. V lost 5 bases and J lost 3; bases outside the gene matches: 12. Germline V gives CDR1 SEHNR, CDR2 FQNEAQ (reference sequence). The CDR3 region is CASSHGTGEGGKETQYF. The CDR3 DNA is TGTGCCAGCAGCCACGGGACAGGGGAAGGTGGTAAAGAGACCCAGTACTTC.

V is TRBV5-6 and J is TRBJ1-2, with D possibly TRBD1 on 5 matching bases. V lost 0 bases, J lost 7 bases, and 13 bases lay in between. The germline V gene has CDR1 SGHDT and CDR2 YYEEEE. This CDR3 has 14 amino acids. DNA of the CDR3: TGTGCCAGCAGCTTGGGTCAGGGAATCGGTGGCTACACCTTC. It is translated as CASSLGQGIGGYTF.

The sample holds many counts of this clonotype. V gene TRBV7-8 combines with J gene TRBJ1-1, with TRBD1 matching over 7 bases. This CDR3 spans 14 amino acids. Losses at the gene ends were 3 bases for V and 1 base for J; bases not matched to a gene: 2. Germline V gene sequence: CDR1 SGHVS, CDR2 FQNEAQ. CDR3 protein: CASSLTGQNTEAFF. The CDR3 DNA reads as TGTGCCAGCAGCTTGACAGGGCAGAACACTGAAGCTTTCTTT. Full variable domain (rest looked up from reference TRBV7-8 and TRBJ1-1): GAGVSQSPRYKVAKRGQDVALRCDPISGHVSLFWYQQALGQGPEFLTYFQNEAQLDKSGLPSDRFFAERPEGSVSTLKIQRTQQEDSAVYLCASSLTGQNTEAFFGQGTRLTVV.

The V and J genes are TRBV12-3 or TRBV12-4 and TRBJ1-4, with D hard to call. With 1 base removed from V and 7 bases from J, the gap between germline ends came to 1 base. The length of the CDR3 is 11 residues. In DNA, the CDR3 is TGTGCCAGCAGTTTAGTTGAAAAACTGTTTTTT. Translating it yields CASSLVEKLFF.

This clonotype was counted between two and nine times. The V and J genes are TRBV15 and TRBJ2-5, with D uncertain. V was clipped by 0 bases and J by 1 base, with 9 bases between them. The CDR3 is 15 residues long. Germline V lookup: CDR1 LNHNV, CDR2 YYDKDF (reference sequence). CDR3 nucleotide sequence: TGTGCCACCAGCAGAGAGGGAAGGTTCCAAGAGACCCAGTACTTC. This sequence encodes CATSREGRFQETQYF.

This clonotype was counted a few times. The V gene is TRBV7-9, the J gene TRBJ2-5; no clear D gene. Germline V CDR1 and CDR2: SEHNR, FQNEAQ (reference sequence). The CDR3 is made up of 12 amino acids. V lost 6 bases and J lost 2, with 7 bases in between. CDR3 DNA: TGTGCCAGCAGAATAACACAAGAGACCCAGTACTTC. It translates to CASRITQETQYF. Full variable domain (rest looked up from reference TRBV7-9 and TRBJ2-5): DTGVSQNPRHKITKRGQNVTFRCDPISEHNRLYWYRQTLGQGPEFLTYFQNEAQLEKSRLLSDRFSAERPKGSFSTLEIQRTEQGDSAMYLCASRITQETQYFGPGTRLLVL.

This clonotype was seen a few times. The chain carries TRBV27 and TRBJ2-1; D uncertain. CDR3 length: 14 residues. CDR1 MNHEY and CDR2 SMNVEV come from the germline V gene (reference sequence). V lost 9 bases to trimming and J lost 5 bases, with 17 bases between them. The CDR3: CASTMQDHHNEQFF. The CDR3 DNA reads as TGTGCCAGTACGATGCAGGACCATCACAATGAGCAGTTCTTC.

CDR3 amino acids: CASSQGAVLSYNEQFF. CDR3 nucleotides: TGTGCCAGCAGCCAAGGGGCTGTGCTATCCTACAATGAGCAGTTCTTC. The chain employs TRBV4-2 and TRBJ2-1; D is undetermined. V was shortened by 1 base and J by 1 base, with 11 bases between the two germline ends. The CDR3 contains 16 residues. Germline CDR1 reads LGHNA; CDR2 reads YNFKEQ.

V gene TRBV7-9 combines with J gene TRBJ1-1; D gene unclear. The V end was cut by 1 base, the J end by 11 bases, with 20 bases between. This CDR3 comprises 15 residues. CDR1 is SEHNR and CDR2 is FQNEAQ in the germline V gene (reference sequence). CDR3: CASSLESDPRTLAFF. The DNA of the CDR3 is TGTGCCAGCAGCTTAGAAAGCGACCCACGGACCCTCGCTTTCTTT.

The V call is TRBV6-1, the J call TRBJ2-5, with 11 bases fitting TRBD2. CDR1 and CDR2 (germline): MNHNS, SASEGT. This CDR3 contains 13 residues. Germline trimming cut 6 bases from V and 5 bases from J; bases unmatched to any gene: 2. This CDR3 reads CASRTSGSETQYF. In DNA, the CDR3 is TGTGCCAGCAGAACTAGCGGGAGTGAGACCCAGTACTTC.

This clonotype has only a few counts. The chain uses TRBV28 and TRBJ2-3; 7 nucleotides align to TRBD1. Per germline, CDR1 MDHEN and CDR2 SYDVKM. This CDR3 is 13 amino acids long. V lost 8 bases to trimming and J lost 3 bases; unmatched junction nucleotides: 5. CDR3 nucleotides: TGTGCCAGCCATGACAGGGCTACAGATACGCAGTATTTT. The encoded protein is CASHDRATDTQYF.

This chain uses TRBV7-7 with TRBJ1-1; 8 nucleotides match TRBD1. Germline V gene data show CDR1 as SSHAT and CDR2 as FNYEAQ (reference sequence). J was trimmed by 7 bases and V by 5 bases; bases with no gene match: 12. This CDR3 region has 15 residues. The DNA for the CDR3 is TGTGCCAGCAGCCCCCACAGGGGGAGAAACGATGAAGCTTTCTTT. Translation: CASSPHRGRNDEAFF.

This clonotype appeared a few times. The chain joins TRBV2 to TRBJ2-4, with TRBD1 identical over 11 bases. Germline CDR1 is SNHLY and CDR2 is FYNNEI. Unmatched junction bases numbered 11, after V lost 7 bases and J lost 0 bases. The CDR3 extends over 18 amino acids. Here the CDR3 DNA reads TGTGCCAGCAACCCGGGACAGGGGGAAAAAGTAGCCAAAAACATTCAGTACTTC. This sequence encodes CASNPGQGEKVAKNIQYF.

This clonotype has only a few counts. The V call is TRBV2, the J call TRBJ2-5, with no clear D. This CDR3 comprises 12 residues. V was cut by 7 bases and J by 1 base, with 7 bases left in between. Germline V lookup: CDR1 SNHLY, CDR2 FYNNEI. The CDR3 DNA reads TGTGCCAGCACCCGGGTCCAAGAGACCCAGTACTTC. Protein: CASTRVQETQYF.

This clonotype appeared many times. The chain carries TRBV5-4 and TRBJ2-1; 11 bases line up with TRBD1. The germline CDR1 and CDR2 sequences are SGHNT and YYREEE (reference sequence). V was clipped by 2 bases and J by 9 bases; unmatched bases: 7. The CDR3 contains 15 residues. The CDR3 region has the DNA TGTGCCAGCAGCTTAGGGGACAGGGGGTATATTGAGCAGTTCTTC. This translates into CASSLGDRGYIEQFF.